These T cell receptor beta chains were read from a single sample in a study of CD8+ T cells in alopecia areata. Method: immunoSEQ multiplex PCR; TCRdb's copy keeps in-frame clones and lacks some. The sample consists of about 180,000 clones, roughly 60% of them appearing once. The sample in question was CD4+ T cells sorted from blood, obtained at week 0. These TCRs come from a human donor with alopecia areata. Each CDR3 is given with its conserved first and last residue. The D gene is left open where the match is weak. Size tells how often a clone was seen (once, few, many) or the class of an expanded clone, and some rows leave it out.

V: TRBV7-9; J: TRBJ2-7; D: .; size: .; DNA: TGTGCCAGCGGTGACGGCTCCTACGAGCAGTACTTC; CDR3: CASGDGSYEQYF
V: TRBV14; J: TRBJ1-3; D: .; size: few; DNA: TGTGCCAGCAGCCAAGATAGTGGTTATCGCTCTGGAAACACCATATATTTT; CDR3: CASSQDSGYRSGNTIYF
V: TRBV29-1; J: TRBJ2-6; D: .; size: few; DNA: TGCAGCGGGACAGTCTCTGGGGCCAACGTCCTGACTTTC; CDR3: CSGTVSGANVLTF
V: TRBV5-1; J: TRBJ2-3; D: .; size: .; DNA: TGCGCCAGCAGCTTGGTTGGGGGCAGCACAGATACGCAGTATTTT; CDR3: CASSLVGGSTDTQYF
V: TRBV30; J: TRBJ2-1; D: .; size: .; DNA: TGTGCCTGGGTCGGGCCCCCCCTCTTC; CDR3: CAWVGPPLF
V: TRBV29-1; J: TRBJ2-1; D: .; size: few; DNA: TGCAGCGCCTTCTTTGAGACTAGTGTCAATGAGCAGTTCTTC; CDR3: CSAFFETSVNEQFF
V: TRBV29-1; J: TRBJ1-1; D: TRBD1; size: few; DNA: TGCAGCGTTCACAGGGGGCCAAACACTGAAGCTTTCTTT; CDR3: CSVHRGPNTEAFF
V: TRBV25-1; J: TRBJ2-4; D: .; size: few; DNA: TGTGCCAGCAGCCCGACCATACTAGCCAAAAACATTCAGTACTTC; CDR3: CASSPTILAKNIQYF
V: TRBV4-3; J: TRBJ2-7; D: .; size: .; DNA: TGCGCCAGCAGCCAAGCAAGGGGGAACCCCTACGAGCAGTACTTC; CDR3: CASSQARGNPYEQYF
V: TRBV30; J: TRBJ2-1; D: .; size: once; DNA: TGTGCCTGGAGTGTGATTCTCAGGGAGAATGAGCAGTTCTTC; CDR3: CAWSVILRENEQFF
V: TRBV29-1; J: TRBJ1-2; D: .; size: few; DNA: TGCAGCGTTCTCAGCGATGGCTACACCTTC; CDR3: CSVLSDGYTF
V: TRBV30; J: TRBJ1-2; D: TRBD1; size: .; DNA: TGTGCCTGGAGCGCGGGACAGGGTTATGGCTACACCTTC; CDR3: CAWSAGQGYGYTF